These 21 T cell receptor beta chains were sequenced from one sample in a study of early T cells in non-severe SARS-CoV-2 infection. TCRdb re-called the 5' RACE reads through MiXCR, storing one row per CDR3 protein. This table holds about 61,000 distinct CDR3 sequences, about 12% found once. The sample here was whole blood, taken at baseline. The receptors come from an adult who was a healthcare worker with PCR-confirmed SARS-CoV-2 infection or an uninfected control (not recorded which). The donor label of this sample is uncertain.

This clonotype has just a few counts. DNA for the CDR3: TGTGCCAGCAGCTTGGGACTAACTCAAGAGACCCAGTACTTC. This sequence encodes CASSLGLTQETQYF. J is TRBJ2-5 and V is TRBV5-6; a weak D match, TRBD2 (5 bases). The CDR3 contains 14 residues. Germline values: CDR1 SGHDT, CDR2 YYEEEE. The V and J ends lost 0 bases and 2 bases respectively, with 8 bases between them.

Ten or more counts support this clonotype. This chain uses TRBV7-3 with TRBJ2-5, with a possible D match to TRBD2 (5 bases). Trimming pared 5 bases from V and 2 bases from J, leaving 9 bases between. Germline V gene sequence: CDR1 SGHTA, CDR2 FQGTGA. The CDR3 runs to 13 residues. CDR3 sequence reads: CASSPTGQETQYF. Here the CDR3 DNA reads TGTGCCAGCAGCCCGACGGGGCAAGAGACCCAGTACTTC. Combining the CDR3 with reference TRBV7-3 and TRBJ2-5 gives the whole variable domain GAGVSQTPSNKVTEKGKYVELRCDPISGHTALYWYRQSLGQGPEFLIYFQGTGAADDSGLPNDRFFAVRPEGSVSTLKIQRTERGDSAVYLCASSPTGQETQYFGPGTRLLVL.

V gene TRBV14 combines with J gene TRBJ1-6; D is uncertain. This CDR3 spans 15 amino acids. Germline V gene lookup returns CDR1 SGHDN and CDR2 FVKESK. Trimming cost V 4 bases and J 7 bases, with 14 bases left between them. CDR3 protein: CASSLTGLANSPLHF. CDR3 nucleotides: TGTGCCAGCAGCCTTACCGGCTTAGCCAATTCACCCCTCCACTTT.

V and J are TRBV4-1 and TRBJ2-1; 7 nucleotides agree with TRBD2. The CDR3 has 16 amino acids. Germline CDR1 reads MGHRA; CDR2 reads YSYEKL. V lost 3 bases to trimming and J lost 0 bases; unmatched junction nucleotides: 5. CDR3 in DNA: TGCGCCAGCAGCCAGCAGCGGGGTACCTCCTACAATGAGCAGTTCTTC. This gives the protein CASSQQRGTSYNEQFF.

This clonotype turned up a few times. V is TRBV11-2 and J is TRBJ2-1, with TRBD2 matching 7 bases. The length of the CDR3 is 14 residues. V dropped 2 bases and J dropped 5; count of bases not matched to a gene: 3. The germline V gene has CDR1 SGHAT and CDR2 FQNNGV. The CDR3 is CASSLWGGDNEQFF. In DNA, the CDR3 is TGTGCCAGCAGCTTATGGGGAGGGGACAATGAGCAGTTCTTC.

This clonotype turned up a few times. The chain carries TRBV2 and TRBJ2-1; 7 bases align to TRBD2. V gave up 2 bases and J gave up 5 bases; unmatched junction bases: 0. The CDR3 is 13 residues long. Germline V gives CDR1 SNHLY, CDR2 FYNNEI. CDR3 sequence reads: CASSELADNEQFF. DNA for the CDR3: TGTGCCAGCAGTGAACTAGCGGACAATGAGCAGTTCTTC.

This clonotype was counted ten times or more. This rearrangement joins TRBV18 to TRBJ2-1, with 9 bases matching TRBD2. CDR1 and CDR2 from the germline V gene are KGHSH and LQKENI. V shed 0 bases and J 6 bases; nucleotides not matched to a gene: 6. The CDR3 runs to 16 residues. The CDR3 sequence: CASSPPAGGLSNEQFF. CDR3 in DNA: TGTGCCAGCTCACCACCGGCGGGGGGGCTGTCCAATGAGCAGTTCTTC.

The sample holds many counts of this clonotype. V usage is TRBV7-8 and J usage is TRBJ2-7, with 7 nucleotides matching TRBD2. CDR1 and CDR2 from the germline V gene are SGHVS and FQNEAQ. J lost 3 bases, V lost 1 base, and 12 bases had no gene match. The CDR3 covers 17 residues. The CDR3 sequence is CASSLGAGDDSRYEQYV. The DNA for the CDR3 is TGTGCCAGCAGCTTAGGGGCGGGGGATGACAGTCGCTACGAGCAGTACGTC.

This clonotype was recorded many times. The V and J genes are TRBV24-1 and TRBJ2-1; 15 nucleotides line up with TRBD2. In germline, CDR1 is KGHDR, CDR2 SFDVKD. The length of the CDR3 is 15 residues. J gave up 6 bases and V 9 bases, and 5 bases lay outside the gene matches. CDR3 sequence (DNA): TGTGCCACCGCAGGACTAGCGGGGGGGGGCAATGAGCAGTTCTTC. The encoded protein is CATAGLAGGGNEQFF.

This clonotype has a handful of counts. The CDR3 region has the DNA TGTGCCAGCTCACCACCTGACAGCTATGGCTACACCTTC. It specifies CASSPPDSYGYTF. V usage is TRBV18 and J usage is TRBJ1-2, with D possibly TRBD1 on 5 matching bases. Between the trimmed V and J ends, which lost 0 bases and 4 bases, there was a span of 6 bases. The CDR3 runs 13 residues. The germline V gene encodes CDR1 KGHSH and CDR2 LQKENI. The full variable domain, rest sourced from reference TRBV18 and TRBJ1-2, is NAGVMQNPRHLVRRRGQEARLRCSPMKGHSHVYWYRQLPEEGLKFMVYLQKENIIDESGMPKERFSAEFPKEGPSILRIQQVVRGDSAAYFCASSPPDSYGYTFGSGTRLTVV.

In this sample, this clonotype turned up many times. CDR3 DNA: TGTGCCAGCAGTACGACGGGAGTAGCTGCGGGTTCACCCCTCCACTTT. Its translation is CASSTTGVAAGSPLHF. The chain joins TRBV27 to TRBJ1-6; D unresolved. Trimming cost V 5 bases and J 9 bases, with 20 bases left between them. The CDR3 is 16 amino acids. Germline-derived CDR1 and CDR2 are MNHEY and SMNVEV (reference sequence).

V and J are TRBV11-2 and TRBJ2-1, with 8 positions matching TRBD1. Germline lookup yields CDR1 SGHAT and CDR2 FQNNGV. The CDR3 runs 15 residues. Trimming took 3 bases from V and 4 from J; bases not matched to a gene: 5. CDR3 nucleotides: TGTGCCAGCAGCTTTTCAGGGGGCCAGTACAATGAGCAGTTCTTC. Its translation: CASSFSGGQYNEQFF.

This clonotype was found once. The junction does not match germline at one end; this may be a read error. This chain links TRBV6-5 with TRBJ1-6; 8 bases line up with TRBD1. Germline loops: CDR1 MNHEY, CDR2 SVGAGI. This CDR3 comprises 12 residues. CDR3 region: CASRDGQGPLYF. The CDR3, as DNA: TGTGCCAGCAGAGACGGACAGGGTCCCCTCTACTTT.

J is TRBJ2-7 and V is TRBV18; 8 positions match TRBD1. With V trimmed by 4 bases and J by 7 bases, 9 bases remained unmatched. Germline CDR1 and CDR2: KGHSH and LQKENI. The CDR3 loop spans 14 amino acids. The CDR3 nucleotides are TGTGCCAGCTCACTATTGCGGGACAGGAAAGAGCAGTACGTC. Translated: CASSLLRDRKEQYV.

In its sample, this clonotype was seen a few times. The chain couples TRBV28 to TRBJ2-1; no definite D call. CDR1 is MDHEN, CDR2 SYDVKM, per germline. This CDR3 contains 13 residues. With 8 bases removed from V and 5 bases from J, the gap between germline ends came to 13 bases. CDR3 bases: TGTGCCAGCTGGGAAAGTGTCCACAATGAGCAGTTCTTC. The encoded protein is CASWESVHNEQFF. Supplemented by reference TRBV28 and TRBJ2-1, the full variable domain reads DVKVTQSSRYLVKRTGEKVFLECVQDMDHENMFWYRQDPGLGLRLIYFSYDVKMKEKGDIPEGYSVSREKKERFSLILESASTNQTSMYLCASWESVHNEQFFGPGTRLTVL.

This clonotype came up many times. The chain couples TRBV9 to TRBJ2-1; D tentatively reads TRBD1 or TRBD2 (6 bases each). The CDR3 contains 17 residues. Trimming pared 0 bases from V and 9 bases from J, leaving 22 bases between. Germline CDR1 SGDLS, CDR2 YYNGEE. The CDR3 sequence is CASSVDTGAFPYREQFF. As DNA, the CDR3 is TGTGCCAGCAGCGTAGATACGGGGGCCTTCCCTTACCGTGAGCAGTTCTTC.

This clonotype has more than one count but fewer than ten. The V gene is TRBV5-8, the J gene TRBJ1-1; perhaps TRBD1 as D (5 bases). V lost 4 bases to trimming and J lost 1 base, with 17 bases between them. The CDR3 totals 16 residues. CDR1 and CDR2 (germline): SGHTS, YDEGEE. The CDR3 sequence: CASSPGPAWGNTEAFF. CDR3 nucleotides: TGTGCCAGCAGCCCGGGACCCGCGTGGGGGAACACTGAAGCTTTCTTT.

This clonotype has a count of ten or more. The V and J genes are TRBV7-2 and TRBJ2-7; D gene unclear. The CDR3 has 13 amino acids. Per the germline V gene, CDR1 is SGHTA and CDR2 is FQGNSA. The V end was cut by 1 base, the J end by 4 bases, with 8 bases between. The chain's CDR3 is CASSLGYLYEQYV. CDR3 DNA sequence: TGTGCCAGCAGCTTAGGCTACTTATACGAGCAGTACGTC.

CDR3 in DNA: TGTGCCAGCAGCAAGGGGCGGGGCAACATGAACACTGAAGCTTTCTTT. Protein sequence: CASSKGRGNMNTEAFF. J is TRBJ1-1 and V is TRBV7-9, with TRBD1 as a possible D gene (5 bases). Germline loops: CDR1 SEHNR, CDR2 FQNEAQ (reference sequence). The CDR3 length is 16 residues. V lost 5 bases, J lost 0 bases, and 16 bases lay in between.

V and J are TRBV6-6 and TRBJ1-5, with D hard to call. Germline CDR1 is MNHNY and CDR2 is SVGAGI (reference sequence). Trimming took 6 bases from V and 4 from J, leaving 10 bases between them. The CDR3 loop spans 13 amino acids. Written as DNA, the CDR3 is TGTGCCAGCAGCTACAGAGAAAATCAGCCCCAGCATTTT. Residues: CASSYRENQPQHF.

This clonotype was detected only once. This chain links TRBV19 with TRBJ2-2; D may match TRBD1 or TRBD2 (5 bases each). CDR1 and CDR2 (germline): LNHDA, SQIVND (reference sequence). Trimming removed 3 bases at V and 4 bases at J, with 18 bases between. The CDR3 extends over 17 amino acids. The CDR3 nucleotides are TGTGCCAGTAGTATTTCCACGAGGGGCTTCGGCACCGGGGAGCTGTTTTTT. It encodes CASSISTRGFGTGELFF.